This T cell receptor (beta chain) was recorded in a study of PD-1 blockade in classical Hodgkin lymphoma. The protocol was immunoSEQ multiplex PCR, while the TCRdb copy is restricted to in-frame clones and leaves out a portion. The table shows under 45,000 clones, with 60% to 80% occurring only once. Many counts were recorded for this clone. Its antigen is not known. The CDR3 covers 14 residues. Between the trimmed V and J ends, which lost 3 bases and 3 bases, there was a span of 12 bases. Germline assignment: CDR1 MDHEN and CDR2 SYDVKM. Study-wide points: Later analyses included only patients treated at least 1 year post-ASCT.

As to time point: cycle 4 day 1 (C4D1), after 5 to 7 weeks of nivolumab. All patients relapsed after autologous stem cell transplantation, and brentuximab vedotin exposure varied. Patients' outcomes at their best amounted to complete response, partial response or progressive disease. Sequenced here: peripheral blood mononuclear cells (PBMCs), sampled before the fourth cycle of nivolumab. The sequence derives from a human donor with classical Hodgkin lymphoma. The V gene is TRBV28, the J gene TRBJ2-7; maybe TRBD2 (5 bases). CDR3 residues: CASSLQEEVYEQYF. CDR3 sequence (DNA): TGTGCCAGCAGTTTGCAAGAGGAGGTCTACGAGCAGTACTTC.